This entry describes one T cell receptor beta chain. Its antigen remains unidentified. TCRdb keeps only in-frame clones here, not all; method: immunoSEQ multiplex PCR. The sample consists of about 14,000 clones, nearly 90% of them appearing once. This sample was taken from a study of T cell repertoires and Cas9 in healthy adults. Background on the study: CD4 and CD8 compartments: SpCas9-reactive T cells profiled for potency, cytotoxicity, lineage.

The V end was cut by 6 bases, the J end by 1 base, with 3 bases between. Looked up from germline, CDR1 is MGHDK and CDR2 is SYGVNS. CDR3 length: 11 residues. Study-wide points: SpCas9-reactive regulatory T cells reportedly mitigated SpCas9-reactive effector T cells in vitro.

The receptor comes from a human donor in good health. The material sequenced was Tregs (CD4+, CD25+, CD127-, CD137-, CD154-) from PBMCs; culture status not recorded. The chain links TRBV25-1 to TRBJ2-5; D ambiguous. The CDR3 DNA sequence: TGTGCCAGCAGGGCCCAAGAGACCCAGTACTTC. Translated, it gives CASRAQETQYF.